The 6 T cell receptor beta chains below all came from one sample that was sequenced in a study of T cell responses to AZD1222 COVID-19 vaccine. Clones were read by immunoSEQ multiplex PCR, and TCRdb kept only the in-frame ones, dropping some. The table records just over 150,000 clones, over 70% of them present only once. This specimen consisted of peripheral blood, obtained 28 days after the second AZD1222 dose. Every receptor here comes from an adult who received the AZD1222 COVID-19 vaccine.

In its sample, this clone was seen once. V and J are TRBV7-9 and TRBJ1-2; D remains ambiguous. This CDR3 contains 12 residues. V was pared by 10 bases and J by 7 bases, with 16 bases between. Germline V lookup: CDR1 SEHNR, CDR2 FQNEAQ (reference sequence). CDR3 bases: TGTGCCACCAGACGGGTTAAGGGTGGCTACACCTTC. It translates to CATRRVKGGYTF.

A single count supports this clone. The chain uses TRBV6-5 and TRBJ1-2; TRBD1 might be the D (6 bases). This CDR3 comprises 15 residues. Germline CDR1 MNHEY, CDR2 SVGAGI. V shed 0 bases and J shed 7 bases, with 15 bases lying between them. In nucleotides, the CDR3 is TGTGCCAGCAGTTACTCCCCCCCGGGGGCGGCTGGCTACACCTTC. It is translated as CASSYSPPGAAGYTF.

The count of this clone is one. The chain couples TRBV19 to TRBJ2-7, with 8 bases matching TRBD2. Germline CDR1 reads LNHDA; CDR2 reads SQIVND (reference sequence). The CDR3 has 14 amino acids. Trimming took 5 bases from V and 5 from J; bases not matched to a gene: 8. This CDR3 reads CASSPWGAGDEQYF. The CDR3, as DNA: TGTGCCAGTAGTCCGTGGGGAGCGGGGGACGAGCAGTACTTC. The whole variable domain, remainder taken from reference TRBV19 and TRBJ2-7, is DGGITQSPKYLFRKEGQNVTLSCEQNLNHDAMYWYRQDPGQGLRLIYYSQIVNDFQKGDIAEGYSVSREKKESFPLTVTSAQKNPTAFYLCASSPWGAGDEQYFGPGTRLTVT.

The chain has TRBV7-2 and TRBJ2-5; perhaps TRBD1 as D (5 bases). Germline CDR1 reads SGHTA; CDR2 reads FQGNSA. With 5 bases removed from V and 5 bases from J, the gap between germline ends came to 12 bases. CDR3 size: 13 residues. DNA of the CDR3: TGTGCCAGCAGCCCGCGACAGACCGAGACCCAGTACTTC. Its protein is CASSPRQTETQYF. The variable domain in full, completed from reference TRBV7-2 and TRBJ2-5, reads GAGVSQSPSNKVTEKGKDVELRCDPISGHTALYWYRQSLGQGLEFLIYFQGNSAPDKSGLPSDRFSAERTGGSVSTLTIQRTQQEDSAVYLCASSPRQTETQYFGPGTRLLVL.

V and J are TRBV9 and TRBJ2-2, with D tentatively TRBD1 or TRBD2 (5 bases each). Trimming took 2 bases from V and 4 from J, leaving 12 bases between them. Germline loops: CDR1 SGDLS, CDR2 YYNGEE. CDR3 length equals 15 residues. The CDR3 loop is CASSVISGATGELFF. CDR3 nucleotides: TGTGCCAGCAGCGTTATATCCGGGGCCACCGGGGAGCTGTTTTTT.

This clone occurred a few times. V gene TRBV2 combines with J gene TRBJ2-7; 9 nucleotides agree with TRBD2. Germline V gene lookup returns CDR1 SNHLY and CDR2 FYNNEI. The CDR3 has 18 amino acids. Unmatched junction bases numbered 12, after V lost 1 base and J lost 2 bases. The CDR3 here is CASSEGAGTSNLPYEQYF. CDR3 coding DNA: TGTGCCAGCAGTGAAGGAGCTGGGACTAGCAACCTTCCCTACGAGCAGTACTTC.